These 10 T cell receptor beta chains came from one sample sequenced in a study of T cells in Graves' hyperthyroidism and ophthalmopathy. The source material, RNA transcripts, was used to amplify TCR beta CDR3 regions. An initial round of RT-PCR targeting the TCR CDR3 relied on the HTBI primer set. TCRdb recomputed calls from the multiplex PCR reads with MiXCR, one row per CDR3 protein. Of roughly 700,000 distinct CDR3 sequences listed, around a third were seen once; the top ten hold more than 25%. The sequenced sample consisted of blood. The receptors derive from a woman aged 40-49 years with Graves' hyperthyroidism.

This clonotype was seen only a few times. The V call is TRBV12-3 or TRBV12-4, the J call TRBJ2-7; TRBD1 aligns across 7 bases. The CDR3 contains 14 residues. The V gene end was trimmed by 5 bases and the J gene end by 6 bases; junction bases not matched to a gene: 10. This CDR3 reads CASSQGDSPFEQYF. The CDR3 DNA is TGTGCCAGCAGTCAAGGGGACAGTCCTTTCGAGCAGTACTTC.

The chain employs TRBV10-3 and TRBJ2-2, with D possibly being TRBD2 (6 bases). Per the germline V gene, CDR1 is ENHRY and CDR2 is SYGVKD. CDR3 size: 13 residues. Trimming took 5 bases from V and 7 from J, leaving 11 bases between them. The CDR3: CAISPLRDGELFF. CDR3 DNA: TGTGCCATCAGTCCACTGCGGGACGGGGAGCTGTTTTTT.

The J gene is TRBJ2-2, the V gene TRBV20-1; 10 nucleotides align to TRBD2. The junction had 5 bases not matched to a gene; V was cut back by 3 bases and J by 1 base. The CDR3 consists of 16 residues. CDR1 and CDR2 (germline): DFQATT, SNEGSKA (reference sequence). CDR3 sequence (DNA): TGCAGTGCTAGGGGGACTAGCGCCAAGAACACCGGGGAGCTGTTTTTT. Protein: CSARGTSAKNTGELFF.

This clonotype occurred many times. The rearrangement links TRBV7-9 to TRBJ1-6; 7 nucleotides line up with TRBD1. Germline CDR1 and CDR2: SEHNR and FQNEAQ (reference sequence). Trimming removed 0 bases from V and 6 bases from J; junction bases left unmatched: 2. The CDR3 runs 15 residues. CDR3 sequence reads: CASSLARGGNSPLHF. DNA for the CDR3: TGTGCCAGCAGCTTAGCCAGGGGGGGTAATTCACCCCTCCACTTT.

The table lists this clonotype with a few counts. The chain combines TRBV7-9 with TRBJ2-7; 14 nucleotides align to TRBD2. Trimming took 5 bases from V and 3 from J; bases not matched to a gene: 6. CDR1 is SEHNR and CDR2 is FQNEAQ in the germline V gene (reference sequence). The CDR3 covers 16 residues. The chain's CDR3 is CASSPGGTSGSYEQYF. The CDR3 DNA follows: TGTGCCAGCAGCCCGGGGGGGACTAGCGGGAGCTACGAGCAGTACTTC.

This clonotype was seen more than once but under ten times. This CDR3 is CSVPGQNPKGANVLTF. The CDR3 nucleotides are TGCAGTGTCCCGGGACAGAACCCCAAGGGGGCCAACGTCCTGACTTTC. J is TRBJ2-6 and V is TRBV20-1; TRBD1 matches at 7 bases. J was trimmed by 4 bases and V by 7 bases; bases with no gene match: 13. Per the germline V gene, CDR1 is DFQATT and CDR2 is SNEGSKA (reference sequence). This CDR3 has 16 amino acids.

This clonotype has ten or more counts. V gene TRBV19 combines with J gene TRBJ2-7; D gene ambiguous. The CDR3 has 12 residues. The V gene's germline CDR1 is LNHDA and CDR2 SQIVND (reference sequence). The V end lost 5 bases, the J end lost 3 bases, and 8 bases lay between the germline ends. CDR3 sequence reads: CASSRGLYEQYF. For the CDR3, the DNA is TGTGCCAGTAGTCGCGGTCTCTACGAGCAGTACTTC.

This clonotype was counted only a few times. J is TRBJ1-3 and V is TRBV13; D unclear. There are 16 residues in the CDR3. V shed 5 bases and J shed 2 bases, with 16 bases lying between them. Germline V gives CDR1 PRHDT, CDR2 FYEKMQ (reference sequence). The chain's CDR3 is CASSLTPDAPGNTIYF. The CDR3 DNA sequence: TGTGCCAGCAGCCTCACCCCGGACGCTCCTGGAAACACCATATATTTT.

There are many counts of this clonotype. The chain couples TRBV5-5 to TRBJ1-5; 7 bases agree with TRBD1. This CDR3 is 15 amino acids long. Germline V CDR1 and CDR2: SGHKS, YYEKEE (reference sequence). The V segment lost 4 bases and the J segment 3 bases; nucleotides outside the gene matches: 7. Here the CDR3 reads CASSPLDRDNQPQHF. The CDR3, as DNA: TGTGCCAGCAGCCCCCTCGACAGGGACAATCAGCCCCAGCATTTT.

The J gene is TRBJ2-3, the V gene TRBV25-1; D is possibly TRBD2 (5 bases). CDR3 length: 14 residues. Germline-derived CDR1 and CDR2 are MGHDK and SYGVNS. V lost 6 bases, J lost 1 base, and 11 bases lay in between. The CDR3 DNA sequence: TGTGCCAGCAGGGGGTTTAGCGGCACAGATACGCAGTATTTT. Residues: CASRGFSGTDTQYF. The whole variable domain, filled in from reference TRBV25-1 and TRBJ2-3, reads EADIYQTPRYLVIGTGKKITLECSQTMGHDKMYWYQQDPGMELHLIHYSYGVNSTEKGDLSSESTVSRIRTEHFPLTLESARPSHTSQYLCASRGFSGTDTQYFGPGTRLTVL.